The clone carrying this TCR beta chain was picked up one time. Its cognate antigen is unknown. The sample is drawn from a study of T cell responses to AZD1222 COVID-19 vaccine. Whole-study findings and limits: Females outnumbered males among donors, who were mostly white British; clonal diversity was possibly underestimated. Following two doses of AZD1222, Spike-specific TCR breadth and depth rose. Vaccine-related CD4 TCRs covered spike, predominating at 160-218 and 743-854. Baseline seropositivity characterized only 5 to 7 AZD1222 recipients.

Sequenced by immunoSEQ multiplex PCR; TCRdb stores in-frame clones only, minus some. The repertoire holds some 150,000 clones, 82% seen once, with 3.5% to 5% in the top ten. This CDR3 region has 16 residues. V lost 4 bases and J lost 5; bases outside the gene matches: 11. CDR1 is SGHAT and CDR2 is FQNNGV in the germline V gene. This chain connects TRBV11-2 to TRBJ2-1, with 7 bases matching TRBD2. The input for sequencing was peripheral blood, taken on day 0 of MenACWY control vaccination. The receptor was isolated from an adult in good health. The CDR3 protein is CASSSGTTRPHNEQFF. CDR3 bases: TGTGCCAGCAGCTCCGGGACTACCCGCCCACACAATGAGCAGTTCTTC.